This TCR beta chain is from a study of cytomegalovirus exposure and HLA in healthy donors. The study's findings and limits: Researchers had no immune exposure information except CMV serostatus available. Analyses of presence and absence presupposed an approximately uniform sequencing depth across donors.

With 60 Vbeta and 13 Jbeta primers, the PCR was carried out. Clones were read by immunoSEQ multiplex PCR, and TCRdb kept only the in-frame ones, dropping some. The repertoire holds about 120,000 clones, approximately 75% seen once, with about 1.8% in the top ten. CDR1 and CDR2 from the germline V gene are GTSNPN and SVGIG (reference sequence). The V gene lost 0 bases and the J gene lost 4 bases, with 7 bases spanning the gap. The CDR3 totals 12 residues. Note on this clone: What it binds is not known.

The origin of this receptor is a man aged 35 to 55 in good health and CMV-seronegative. Sequenced input: PBMCs. The J gene is TRBJ2-7, the V gene TRBV30; D call uncertain. The CDR3 nucleotides read TGTGCCTGGAGTGTACCAGGATACGAGCAGTACTTC. The encoded protein is CAWSVPGYEQYF.